This TCR beta chain emerged from a study of T cell responses to AZD1222 COVID-19 vaccine (dated by TCRdb to the early 2020s). About the full investigation: TCR sequencing covered 230 or so trial participants: around 210 given two doses of AZD1222 and some 25 given two doses of MenACWY control vaccine. Trial participants were enrolled into age subgroups of 18-55, 56-69 and 70-plus years, which contained about 150, 28 and 57 TCR-sequenced participants, respectively. Broader findings and caveats from the paper: Conclusions about previously exposed vaccinees are limited, since just five or six AZD1222 recipients were seropositive for SARS-CoV-2 at baseline. CD4 TCRs associated with the vaccine covered the entire spike protein, and the dominant responses were in regions 160-218 and 743-854. After two AZD1222 doses, spike-specific TCR breadth and depth were significantly higher than at day 0 and than in MenACWY recipients. Most participants were white British and females outnumbered males, and the authors suggested that clonal diversity may have been underestimated. Because no day 14 peak-response samples were available, the repertoires could be characterized only after the peak T cell response. The 56-69-year group was small, and its depth increase did not reach significance, likely because of low power. Nearly half of unique spike-specific TCRs reportedly recognized epitopes outside regions mutated in the B.1.351 and B.1.1.7 variants.

The CDR3 regions of human TCRbeta chains were analyzed by immunosequencing. In the authors' own workflow: Repertoire TCRs were matched against a reference library of SARS-CoV-2-specific TCRs generated with the MIRA antigen-specificity platform. Breadth meant the fraction of unique TCRs that were SARS-CoV-2-associated, whereas depth meant the fraction of total T cells that were SARS-CoV-2-associated. Using the MIRA data, each spike-specific TCR was assigned both to the spike region to which the TCR was reactive and to a CD4 or CD8 class. Log10-transformed breadth and depth values were compared by one-way ANOVA with Sidak's multiple comparisons tests. The clones in this table, taken by TCRdb from immuneACCESS, are in-frame only. Not every clone is retained; where verified, under half of the shortfall comes from an unresolved V gene, and the cause of the rest is unknown. V, J and clone size were drawn from that table, and D and trimming were deduced from the DNA. Counted in this sample were fewer than 200,000 clones; 88% of them appeared once. The top ten constitute 20% to 30% of the sample.

V lost 6 bases and J lost 7 bases, and the count of bases not matched to a germline gene is 11. The CDR3 holds 14 amino acids from the cysteine to the phenylalanine. This entry keeps only the CDR3 DNA: 42 bases, framed from base 1. The germline V gene encodes CDR1 SNHLY and CDR2 FYNNEI. The time point tag for this specimen amounts to: about 28 days (+/-7) after the second vaccine dose. AZD1222 recipients whose second dose came at about 4 weeks and those whose second dose came at about 12 weeks were combined into one group, since spike-specific TCR depth and breadth did not differ between the two schedules. Samples from vaccinated people were obtained from the UK trials COV001 and COV002, which included a single-blind randomized controlled phase 2/3 trial of AZD1222 (ChAdOx1 nCoV-19) in healthy adults. Trial participant PBMC samples were collected at day 0 and day 28 after the second dose for TCRbeta chain sequencing.

Concerning this clone itself: There is no known antigen for this receptor. Nothing much larger sits one base from this clone, and base qualities are not available.

This receptor was obtained from an adult who received the AZD1222 COVID-19 vaccine. The chain employs TRBV2 and TRBJ2-7; 8 junctional bases match TRBD2. Sample: peripheral blood, taken 28 days after the second AZD1222 dose. The CDR3 has the sequence CASRPGTRHREQYF. The DNA sequence is TGTGCCAGCAGACCCGGGACTAGGCATAGGGAGCAGTACTTC.